This T cell receptor beta chain was captured by sequencing in a study of blood T cell repertoires in COVID-19. The overall study: T cells, B-cell-depleted T cells, or PBMCs supplied cDNA or gDNA.

As processed by the authors: For nucleated cells, counts were estimated from reference gene primer amplification. Method: immunoSEQ multiplex PCR; TCRdb's copy keeps in-frame clones and lacks some. That table is the source of V, J and clone size, and D and trimming were worked out from the DNA. The profile shows approximately 220,000 clones, 81% of them singletons. Trimming cost V 8 bases and J 15 bases; bases outside gene matches: 9. This CDR3 has 13 residues. Germline V CDR1 and CDR2: MNHEY, SVGAGI. V and J are TRBV6-5 and TRBJ2-2, with 13 bases that match TRBD2. This clonotype was obtained from a woman aged 80 or over with acute or convalescent COVID-19. Sample: peripheral blood. CDR3 in amino acids: CASGLAGEGRMFF. For the CDR3, the DNA is TGTGCCAGCGGACTAGCGGGAGAGGGAAGGATGTTTTTT.